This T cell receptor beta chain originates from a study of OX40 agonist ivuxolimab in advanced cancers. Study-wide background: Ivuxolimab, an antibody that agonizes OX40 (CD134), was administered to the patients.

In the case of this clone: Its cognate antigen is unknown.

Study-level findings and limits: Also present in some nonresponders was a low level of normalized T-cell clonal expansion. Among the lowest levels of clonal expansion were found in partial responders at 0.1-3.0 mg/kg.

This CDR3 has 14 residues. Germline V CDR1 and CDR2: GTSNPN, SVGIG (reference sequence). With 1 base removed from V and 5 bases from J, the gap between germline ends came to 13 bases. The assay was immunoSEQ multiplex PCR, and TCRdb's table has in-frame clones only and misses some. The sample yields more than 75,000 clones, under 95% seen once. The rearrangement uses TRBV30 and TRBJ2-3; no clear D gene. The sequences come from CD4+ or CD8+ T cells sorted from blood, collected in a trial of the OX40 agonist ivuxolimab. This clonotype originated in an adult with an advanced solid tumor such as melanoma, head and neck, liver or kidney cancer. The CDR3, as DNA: TGTGCCTGGAGTGCCTACACGGCTGGAGATACGCAGTATTTT. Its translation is CAWSAYTAGDTQYF.